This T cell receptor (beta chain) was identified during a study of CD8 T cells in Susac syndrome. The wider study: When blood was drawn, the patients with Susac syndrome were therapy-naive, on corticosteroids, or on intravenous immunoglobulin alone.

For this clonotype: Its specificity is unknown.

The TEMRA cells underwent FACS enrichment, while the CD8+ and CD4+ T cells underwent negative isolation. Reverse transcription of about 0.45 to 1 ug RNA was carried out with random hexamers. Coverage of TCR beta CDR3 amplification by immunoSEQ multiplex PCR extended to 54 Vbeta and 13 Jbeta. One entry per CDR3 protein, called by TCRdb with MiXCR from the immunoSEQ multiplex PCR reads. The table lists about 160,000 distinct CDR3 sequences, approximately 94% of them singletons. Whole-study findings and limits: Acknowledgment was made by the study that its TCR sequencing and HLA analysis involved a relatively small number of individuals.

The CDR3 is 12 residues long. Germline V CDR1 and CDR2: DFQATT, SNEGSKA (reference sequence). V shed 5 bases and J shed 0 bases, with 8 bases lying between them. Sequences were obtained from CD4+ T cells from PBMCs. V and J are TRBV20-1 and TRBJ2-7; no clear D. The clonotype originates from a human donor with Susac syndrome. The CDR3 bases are TGCAGTGCTCGCCTTTCCTCCTACGAGCAGTACTTC. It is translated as CSARLSSYEQYF.